The 10 T cell receptor beta chains reported below all come from one sample, sequenced in a study of T cell changes during pregnancy in multiple sclerosis. The data were produced by immunoSEQ multiplex PCR, yet TCRdb's version contains in-frame clones alone and is incomplete. The sample lists more than 55,000 clones, about 85% seen once, with approximately 0.4% in the top ten. The specimen comprised CD4+ T cells from peripheral blood mononuclear cells, sampled in the third trimester of pregnancy. The receptors were gathered from a female donor with multiple sclerosis, enrolled in a pregnancy study.

This sequence joins TRBV19 and TRBJ1-1; D is ambiguous. Germline V gives CDR1 LNHDA, CDR2 SQIVND (reference sequence). The CDR3 consists of 14 residues. The germline V and J ends were trimmed by 2 bases and 1 base, with 8 bases remaining between them. In nucleotides, the CDR3 is TGTGCCAGTAGTATAATAGCGGGGAACACTGAAGCTTTCTTT. This codes for CASSIIAGNTEAFF. Looking up the rest from reference TRBV19 and TRBJ1-1 gives the full variable domain: DGGITQSPKYLFRKEGQNVTLSCEQNLNHDAMYWYRQDPGQGLRLIYYSQIVNDFQKGDIAEGYSVSREKKESFPLTVTSAQKNPTAFYLCASSIIAGNTEAFFGQGTRLTVV.

The V and J genes are TRBV15 and TRBJ1-4, with 7 nucleotides matching TRBD1. This CDR3 spans 14 amino acids. V was pared by 4 bases and J by 4 bases, with 3 bases of the junction left unmatched. Germline CDR1 reads LNHNV; CDR2 reads YYDKDF (reference sequence). CDR3 protein: CATSTDRFNEKLFF. The CDR3, as DNA: TGTGCCACCAGCACGGACAGGTTTAATGAAAAACTGTTTTTT. Filled out from reference TRBV15 and TRBJ1-4, the complete variable domain reads DAMVIQNPRYQVTQFGKPVTLSCSQTLNHNVMYWYQQKSSQAPKLLFHYYDKDFNNEADTPDNFQSRRPNTSFCFLDIRSPGLGDTAMYLCATSTDRFNEKLFFGSGTQLSVL.

The rearrangement links TRBV5-1 to TRBJ1-1; TRBD1 is a possible D gene (6 bases). From germline, CDR1 is SGHRS and CDR2 YFSETQ. Trimming stripped 7 bases from V and 0 bases from J, with 13 bases between. This CDR3 has 14 amino acids. CDR3 protein: CASASGVLNTEAFF. The CDR3 DNA sequence: TGCGCCAGCGCATCAGGGGTGTTGAACACTGAAGCTTTCTTT.

This chain joins TRBV5-1 and TRBJ2-3; TRBD2 matches 11 bases. Per the germline V gene, CDR1 is SGHRS and CDR2 is YFSETQ. J lost 0 bases, V lost 6 bases, and 6 bases had no gene match. This CDR3 comprises 16 residues. The DNA of the CDR3 is TGCGCCAGCACCCTAGCGGGAGGCCGGAGCACAGATACGCAGTATTTT. Its translation: CASTLAGGRSTDTQYF.

The rearrangement joins TRBV6-5 to TRBJ2-7; 7 positions match TRBD2. The V gene's germline CDR1 is MNHEY and CDR2 SVGAGI. The CDR3 contains 16 residues. Trimming at V came to 0 bases and at J to 2 bases, leaving 7 bases not matched to a gene. Written as DNA, the CDR3 is TGTGCCAGCAGTTACTCGTCGGGGGGTGCCACCTACGAGCAGTACTTC. This translates into CASSYSSGGATYEQYF.

The chain has TRBV27 and TRBJ2-1; 11 nucleotides align to TRBD2. The CDR3 runs 21 residues. V dropped 8 bases and J dropped 1; count of bases not matched to a gene: 22. Per germline, CDR1 MNHEY and CDR2 SMNVEV (reference sequence). CDR3 loop: CASREIRLAGRRRLSYNEQFF. In nucleotides, the CDR3 is TGTGCCAGCCGAGAAATCAGACTAGCGGGAAGAAGGCGGCTTTCCTACAATGAGCAGTTCTTC.

The CDR3 here is CASNLPWGQPEGGYTF. In nucleotides, the CDR3 is TGTGCCAGCAACCTCCCCTGGGGACAGCCCGAAGGAGGCTACACCTTC. The gene calls are TRBV25-1 and TRBJ1-2, with 7 positions matching TRBD1. CDR3 size: 16 residues. Trimming at V came to 7 bases and at J to 8 bases, leaving 19 bases not matched to a gene. Per germline, CDR1 MGHDK and CDR2 SYGVNS.

The chain combines TRBV6-6 with TRBJ2-7; the match to TRBD1 covers 12 bases. Germline loops: CDR1 MNHNY, CDR2 SVGAGI (reference sequence). J gave up 6 bases and V 7 bases, and 7 bases lay outside the gene matches. This CDR3 region has 14 residues. CDR3 region: CASTSGQGAFEQYF. The CDR3 DNA reads TGTGCCAGCACTTCGGGACAGGGGGCCTTCGAGCAGTACTTC.

V usage is TRBV11-2 and J usage is TRBJ2-3; D uncertain. CDR1 is SGHAT and CDR2 is FQNNGV in the germline V gene. CDR3 length: 12 amino acids. The V gene lost 10 bases and the J gene lost 6 bases, with 14 bases spanning the gap. CDR3 sequence reads: CATRFLGDTQYF. The CDR3 DNA follows: TGTGCCACCCGGTTTCTCGGTGATACGCAGTATTTT.

The V and J genes are TRBV30 and TRBJ1-5; no definite D call. This CDR3 comprises 13 residues. CDR1 GTSNPN and CDR2 SVGIG come from the germline V gene (reference sequence). With 3 bases removed from V and 0 bases from J, the gap between germline ends came to 6 bases. The CDR3 DNA reads as TGTGCCTGGAGGAGAGATAGCAATCAGCCCCAGCATTTT. Protein: CAWRRDSNQPQHF.